This T cell receptor (beta chain) was identified during a study of monozygotic twins with inflammatory bowel disease. Findings of the study overall: The sharing of clonotypes with others was lower in IBD patients than in healthy twins, especially with disease activity.

Comments on this clonotype: Its specificity is not known.

CDR1 and CDR2 from the germline V gene are SGDLS and YYNGEE. The length of the CDR3 is 17 residues. TCRdb derives one entry per CDR3 protein from the 5' RACE reads, leaving out DNA. The sample has around 230,000 distinct CDR3 sequences. This TCR was recovered from a human donor with ulcerative colitis or Crohn's disease, or a healthy co-twin of an affected twin (not recorded which). The V call is TRBV9, the J call TRBJ1-1; the D call from TCRdb, TRBD1, cannot be confirmed without DNA. Sequencing input: blood. CDR3 protein: CASSPGQFITVNTEAFF.